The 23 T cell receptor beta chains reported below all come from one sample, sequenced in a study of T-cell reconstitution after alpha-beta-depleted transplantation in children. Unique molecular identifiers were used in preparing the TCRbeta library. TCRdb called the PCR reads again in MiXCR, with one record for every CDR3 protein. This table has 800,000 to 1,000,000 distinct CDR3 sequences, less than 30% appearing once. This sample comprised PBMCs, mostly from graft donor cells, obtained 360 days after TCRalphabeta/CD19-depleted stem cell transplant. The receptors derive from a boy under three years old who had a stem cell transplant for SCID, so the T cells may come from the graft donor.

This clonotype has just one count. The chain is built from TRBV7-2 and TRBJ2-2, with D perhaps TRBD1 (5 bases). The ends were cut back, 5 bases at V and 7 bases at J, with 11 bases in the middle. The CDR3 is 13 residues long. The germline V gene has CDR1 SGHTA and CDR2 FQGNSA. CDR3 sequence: CASSPQGYGELFF. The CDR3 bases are TGTGCCAGCAGCCCGCAGGGTTACGGGGAGCTGTTTTTT.

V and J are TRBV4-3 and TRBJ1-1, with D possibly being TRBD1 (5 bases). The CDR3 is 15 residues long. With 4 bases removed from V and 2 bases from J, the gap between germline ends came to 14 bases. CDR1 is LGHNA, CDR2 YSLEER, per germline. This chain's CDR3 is CASSLQPGYNTEAFF. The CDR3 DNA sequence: TGCGCCAGCAGCCTCCAACCAGGGTATAACACTGAAGCTTTCTTT.

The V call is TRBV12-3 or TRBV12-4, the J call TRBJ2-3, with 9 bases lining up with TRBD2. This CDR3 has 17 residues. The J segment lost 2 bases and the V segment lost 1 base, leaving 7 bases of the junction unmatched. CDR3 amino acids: CASSLVPAGGFTDTQYF. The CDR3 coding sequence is TGTGCCAGCAGTTTAGTTCCAGCGGGGGGTTTCACAGATACGCAGTATTTT.

CDR3 region: CASSLEFSGQGAYEQYF. The CDR3 DNA follows: TGTGCCAGCAGCTTAGAATTTTCGGGACAGGGGGCCTACGAGCAGTACTTC. This chain joins TRBV7-9 and TRBJ2-7; TRBD1 matches 11 bases. The trim removed 1 base at V and 2 bases at J, leaving 7 bases unmatched. Germline lookup yields CDR1 SEHNR and CDR2 FQNEAQ (reference sequence). The CDR3 has 17 amino acids.

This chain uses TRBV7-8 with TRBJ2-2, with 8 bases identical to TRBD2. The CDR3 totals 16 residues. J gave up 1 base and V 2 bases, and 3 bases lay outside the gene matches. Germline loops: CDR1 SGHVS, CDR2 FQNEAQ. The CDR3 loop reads CASSLWLAGNTGELFF. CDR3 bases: TGTGCCAGCAGCTTATGGCTAGCGGGGAACACCGGGGAGCTGTTTTTT.

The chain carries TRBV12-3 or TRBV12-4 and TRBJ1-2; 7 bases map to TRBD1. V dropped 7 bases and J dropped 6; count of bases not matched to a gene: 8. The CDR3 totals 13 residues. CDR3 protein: CASNFGTAHGYTF. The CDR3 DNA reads TGTGCCAGCAACTTTGGGACAGCACATGGCTACACCTTC.

The CDR3, as DNA: TGCAGCGTTGGAGGGCAGGGGCCTCCTTCTAGCACAGATACGCAGTATTTT. Protein product: CSVGGQGPPSSTDTQYF. The chain has TRBV29-1 and TRBJ2-3; TRBD1 is a possible D gene (6 bases). This CDR3 is 17 amino acids long. Trimming cost V 4 bases and J 0 bases, with 20 bases left between them. The germline gives CDR1 SQVTM, CDR2 ANQGSEA.

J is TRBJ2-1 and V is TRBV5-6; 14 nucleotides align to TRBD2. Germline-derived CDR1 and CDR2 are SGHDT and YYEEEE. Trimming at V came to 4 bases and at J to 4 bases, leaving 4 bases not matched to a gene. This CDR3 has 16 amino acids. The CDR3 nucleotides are TGTGCCAGCAGCACGCGGACTAGCGGGGGGTACAATGAGCAGTTCTTC. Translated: CASSTRTSGGYNEQFF.

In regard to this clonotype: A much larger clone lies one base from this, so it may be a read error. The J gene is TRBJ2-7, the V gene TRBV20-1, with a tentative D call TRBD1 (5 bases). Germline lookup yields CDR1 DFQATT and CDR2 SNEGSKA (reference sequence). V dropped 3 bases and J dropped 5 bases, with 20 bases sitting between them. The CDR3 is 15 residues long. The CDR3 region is CSASPYRGPPNEQYF. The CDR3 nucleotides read TGCAGTGCTAGTCCGTATAGGGGTCCGCCCAACGAGCAGTACTTC.

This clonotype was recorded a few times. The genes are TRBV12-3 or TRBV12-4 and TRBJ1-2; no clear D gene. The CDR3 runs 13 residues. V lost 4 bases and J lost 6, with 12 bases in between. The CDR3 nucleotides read TGTGCCAGCAGTTCCGGGCTCTCCCATGGCTACACCTTC. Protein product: CASSSGLSHGYTF.

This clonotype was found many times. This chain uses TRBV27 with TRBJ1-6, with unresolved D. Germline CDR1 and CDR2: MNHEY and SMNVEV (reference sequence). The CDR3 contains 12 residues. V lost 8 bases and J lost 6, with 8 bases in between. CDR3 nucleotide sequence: TGTGCCAGCCGGACGGGTAATTCACCCCTCCACTTT. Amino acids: CASRTGNSPLHF.

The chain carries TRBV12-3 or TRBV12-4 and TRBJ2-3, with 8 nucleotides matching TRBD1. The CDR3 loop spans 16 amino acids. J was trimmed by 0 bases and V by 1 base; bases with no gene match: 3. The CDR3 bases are TGTGCCAGCAGTTTAGGGAGACAGGGGAGCACAGATACGCAGTATTTT. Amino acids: CASSLGRQGSTDTQYF.

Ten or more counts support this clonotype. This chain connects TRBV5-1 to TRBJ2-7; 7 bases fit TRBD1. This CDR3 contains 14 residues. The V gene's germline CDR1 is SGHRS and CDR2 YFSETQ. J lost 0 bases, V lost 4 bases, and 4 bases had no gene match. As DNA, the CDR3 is TGCGCCAGCAGCCCGTGGGACAGCTCCTACGAGCAGTACTTC. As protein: CASSPWDSSYEQYF.

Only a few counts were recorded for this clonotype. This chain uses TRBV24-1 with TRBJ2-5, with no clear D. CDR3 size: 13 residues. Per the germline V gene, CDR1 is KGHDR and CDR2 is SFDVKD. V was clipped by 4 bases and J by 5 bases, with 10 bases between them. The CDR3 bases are TGTGCCACCAGTGAGGAGTACGGGGAGACCCAGTACTTC. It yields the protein CATSEEYGETQYF.

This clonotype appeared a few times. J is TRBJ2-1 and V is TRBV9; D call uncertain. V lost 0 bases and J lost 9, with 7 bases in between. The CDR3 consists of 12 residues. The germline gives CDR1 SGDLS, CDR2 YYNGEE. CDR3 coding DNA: TGTGCCAGCAGCGTAGCCCTGGGTGAGCAGTTCTTC. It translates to CASSVALGEQFF.

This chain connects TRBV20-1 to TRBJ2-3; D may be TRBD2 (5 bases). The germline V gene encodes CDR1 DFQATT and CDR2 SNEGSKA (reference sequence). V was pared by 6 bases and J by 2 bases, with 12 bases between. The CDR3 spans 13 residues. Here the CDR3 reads CSAPRTPTDTQYF. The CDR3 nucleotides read TGCAGTGCACCAAGGACTCCCACAGATACGCAGTATTTT.

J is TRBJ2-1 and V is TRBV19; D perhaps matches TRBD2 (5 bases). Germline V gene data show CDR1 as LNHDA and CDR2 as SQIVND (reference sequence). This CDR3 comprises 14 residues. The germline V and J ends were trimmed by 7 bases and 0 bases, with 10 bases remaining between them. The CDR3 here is CASKRAGSYNEQFF. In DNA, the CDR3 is TGTGCCAGTAAGAGGGCAGGCTCCTACAATGAGCAGTTCTTC.

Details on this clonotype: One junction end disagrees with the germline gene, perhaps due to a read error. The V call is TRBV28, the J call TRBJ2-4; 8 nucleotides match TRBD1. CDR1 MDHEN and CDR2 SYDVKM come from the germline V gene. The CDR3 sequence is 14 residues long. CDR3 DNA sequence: TGTGCCAGCAGTTTAGCCCACGGACAGGGACAGAAAGACTTC. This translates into CASSLAHGQGQKDF.

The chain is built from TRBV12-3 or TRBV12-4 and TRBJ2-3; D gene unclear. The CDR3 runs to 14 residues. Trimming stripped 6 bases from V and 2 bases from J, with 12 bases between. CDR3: CASSRRRLTDTQYF. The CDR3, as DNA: TGTGCCAGCAGCCGGAGAAGACTCACAGATACGCAGTATTTT.

The CDR3 DNA reads as TGTGCCACCAGTGATTTCGGACCTAGAAGCACAGATACGCAGTATTTT. Translation gives CATSDFGPRSTDTQYF. V usage is TRBV24-1 and J usage is TRBJ2-3; D unresolved. Germline V gene lookup returns CDR1 KGHDR and CDR2 SFDVKD. The CDR3 runs 16 residues. The V end was cut by 1 base, the J end by 0 bases, with 10 bases between.

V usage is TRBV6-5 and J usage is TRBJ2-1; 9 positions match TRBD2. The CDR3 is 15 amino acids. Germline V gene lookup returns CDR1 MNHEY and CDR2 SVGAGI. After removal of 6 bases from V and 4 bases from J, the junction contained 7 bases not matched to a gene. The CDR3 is CASSHPSGVYNEQFF. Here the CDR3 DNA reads TGTGCCAGCAGCCACCCTAGCGGGGTATACAATGAGCAGTTCTTC.

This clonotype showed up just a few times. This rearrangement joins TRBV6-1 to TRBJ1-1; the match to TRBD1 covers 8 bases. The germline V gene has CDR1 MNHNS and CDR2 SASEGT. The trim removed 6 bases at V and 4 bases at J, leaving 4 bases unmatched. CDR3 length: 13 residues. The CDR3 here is CASRDRGSTEAFF. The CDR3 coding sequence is TGTGCCAGCAGAGACAGGGGCAGCACTGAAGCTTTCTTT.

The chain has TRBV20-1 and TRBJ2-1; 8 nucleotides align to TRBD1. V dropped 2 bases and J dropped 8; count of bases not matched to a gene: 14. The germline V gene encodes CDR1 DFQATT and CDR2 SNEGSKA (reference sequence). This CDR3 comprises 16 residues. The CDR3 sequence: CSARIGTGRTLDEQFF. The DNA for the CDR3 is TGCAGTGCTAGAATCGGGACAGGTCGGACTTTGGATGAGCAGTTCTTC.